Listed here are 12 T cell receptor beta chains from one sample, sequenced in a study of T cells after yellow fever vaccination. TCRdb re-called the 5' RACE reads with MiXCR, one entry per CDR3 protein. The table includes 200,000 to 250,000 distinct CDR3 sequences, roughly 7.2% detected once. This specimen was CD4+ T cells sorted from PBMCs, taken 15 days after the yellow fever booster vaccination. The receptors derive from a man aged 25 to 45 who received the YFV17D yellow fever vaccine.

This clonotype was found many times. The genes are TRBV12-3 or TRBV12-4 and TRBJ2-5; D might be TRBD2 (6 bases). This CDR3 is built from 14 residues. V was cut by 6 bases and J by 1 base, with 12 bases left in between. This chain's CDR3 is CASSPEGPQETQYF. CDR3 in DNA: TGTGCCAGCAGCCCGGAGGGGCCCCAAGAGACCCAGTACTTC.

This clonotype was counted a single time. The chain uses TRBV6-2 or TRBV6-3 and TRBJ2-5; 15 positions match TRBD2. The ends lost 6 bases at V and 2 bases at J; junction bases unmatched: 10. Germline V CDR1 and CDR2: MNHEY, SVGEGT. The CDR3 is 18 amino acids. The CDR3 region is CASSFGTSGGLLQETQYF. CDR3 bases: TGTGCCAGCAGCTTCGGGACTAGCGGGGGGCTCTTACAAGAGACCCAGTACTTC.

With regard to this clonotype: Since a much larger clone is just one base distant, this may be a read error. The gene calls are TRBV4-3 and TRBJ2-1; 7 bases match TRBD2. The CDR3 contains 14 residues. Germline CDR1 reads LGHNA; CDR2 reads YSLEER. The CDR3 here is CARSLSRGYNEQFF. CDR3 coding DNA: TGCGCCAGGAGCCTTTCGCGGGGGTACAATGAGCAGTTCTTC.

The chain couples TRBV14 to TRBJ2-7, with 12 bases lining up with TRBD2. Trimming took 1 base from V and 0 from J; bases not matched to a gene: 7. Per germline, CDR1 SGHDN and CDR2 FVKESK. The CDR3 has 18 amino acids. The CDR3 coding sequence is TGTGCCAGCAGCCAAGTACTAGCGGGAGGACTTACCTCCTACGAGCAGTACTTC. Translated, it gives CASSQVLAGGLTSYEQYF.

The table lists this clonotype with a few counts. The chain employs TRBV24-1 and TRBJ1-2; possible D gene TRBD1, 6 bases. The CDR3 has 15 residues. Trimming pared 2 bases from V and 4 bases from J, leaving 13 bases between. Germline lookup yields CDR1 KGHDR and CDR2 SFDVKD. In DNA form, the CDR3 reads TGTGCCACCAGTGATTCCCCAGGACAGTCCTATGGCTACACCTTC. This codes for CATSDSPGQSYGYTF.

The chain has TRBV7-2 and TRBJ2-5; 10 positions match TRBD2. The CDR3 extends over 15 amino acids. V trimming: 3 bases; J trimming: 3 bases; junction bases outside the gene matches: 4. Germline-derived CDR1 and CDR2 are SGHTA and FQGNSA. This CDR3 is CASSFSGRTEETQYF. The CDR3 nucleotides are TGTGCCAGCAGCTTTAGCGGGAGGACCGAAGAGACCCAGTACTTC.

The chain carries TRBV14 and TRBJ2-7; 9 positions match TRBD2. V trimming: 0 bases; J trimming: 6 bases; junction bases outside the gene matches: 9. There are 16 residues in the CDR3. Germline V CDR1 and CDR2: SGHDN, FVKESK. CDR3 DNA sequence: TGTGCCAGCAGCCAAGAAGTTATTGGTAGCGGGAGCGAGCAGTACTTC. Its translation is CASSQEVIGSGSEQYF.

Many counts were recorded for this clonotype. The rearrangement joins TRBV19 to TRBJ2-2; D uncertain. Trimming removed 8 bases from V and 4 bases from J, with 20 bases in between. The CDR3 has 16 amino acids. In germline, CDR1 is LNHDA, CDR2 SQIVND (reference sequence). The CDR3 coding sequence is TGTGCCAGTTCCCGGGTCGGCGGAGCCTTCACCGGGGAGCTGTTTTTT. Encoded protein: CASSRVGGAFTGELFF.

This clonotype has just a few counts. The CDR3 spells CASSLNTGSGNEQFF. In DNA form, the CDR3 reads TGTGCCAGCAGCTTAAATACGGGGTCGGGGAATGAGCAGTTCTTC. V is TRBV7-9 and J is TRBJ2-1; possible D gene TRBD2, 5 bases. Germline V CDR1 and CDR2: SEHNR, FQNEAQ (reference sequence). The V end lost 2 bases, the J end lost 7 bases, and 15 bases lay between the germline ends. CDR3 length: 15 amino acids.

The CDR3 DNA is TGTGCCAGCAGTTACGTGCCTGGAAACACCATATATTTT. Protein product: CASSYVPGNTIYF. The J gene is TRBJ1-3, the V gene TRBV6-5; D is uncertain. V lost 2 bases and J lost 2, with 4 bases in between. The CDR3 contains 13 residues. CDR1 is MNHEY, CDR2 SVGAGI, per germline.

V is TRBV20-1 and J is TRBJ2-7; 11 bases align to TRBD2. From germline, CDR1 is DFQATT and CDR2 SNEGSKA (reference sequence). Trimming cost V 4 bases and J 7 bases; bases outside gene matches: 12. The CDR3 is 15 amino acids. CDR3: CSATRVSGRAGEQYF. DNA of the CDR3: TGCAGTGCTACCCGTGTTAGCGGGAGGGCGGGAGAGCAGTACTTC.

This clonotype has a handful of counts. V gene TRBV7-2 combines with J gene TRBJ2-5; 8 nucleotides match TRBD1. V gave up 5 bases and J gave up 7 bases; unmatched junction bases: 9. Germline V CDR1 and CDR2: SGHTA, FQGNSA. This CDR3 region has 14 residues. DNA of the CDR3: TGTGCCAGCAGCCCGGACAGGGTGGTTTGGACCCAGTACTTC. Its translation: CASSPDRVVWTQYF.